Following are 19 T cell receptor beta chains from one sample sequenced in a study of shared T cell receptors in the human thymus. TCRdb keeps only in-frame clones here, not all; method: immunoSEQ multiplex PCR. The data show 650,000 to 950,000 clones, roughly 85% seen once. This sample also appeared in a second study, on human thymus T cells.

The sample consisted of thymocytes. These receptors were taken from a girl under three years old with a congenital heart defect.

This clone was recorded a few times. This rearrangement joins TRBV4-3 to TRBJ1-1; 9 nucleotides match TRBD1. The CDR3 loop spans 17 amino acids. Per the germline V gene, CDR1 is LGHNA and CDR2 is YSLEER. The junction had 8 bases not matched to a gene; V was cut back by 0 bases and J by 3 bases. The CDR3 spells CASSQDLNRGPYTEAFF. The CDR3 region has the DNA TGCGCCAGCAGCCAAGATCTGAACAGGGGGCCTTACACTGAAGCTTTCTTT.

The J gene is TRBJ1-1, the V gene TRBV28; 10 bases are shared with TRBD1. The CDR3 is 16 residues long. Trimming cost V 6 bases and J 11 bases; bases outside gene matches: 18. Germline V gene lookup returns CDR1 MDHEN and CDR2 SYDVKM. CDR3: CASRLKRQGADPGAFF. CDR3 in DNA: TGTGCCAGCAGGTTGAAACGACAGGGGGCTGACCCTGGGGCTTTCTTT.

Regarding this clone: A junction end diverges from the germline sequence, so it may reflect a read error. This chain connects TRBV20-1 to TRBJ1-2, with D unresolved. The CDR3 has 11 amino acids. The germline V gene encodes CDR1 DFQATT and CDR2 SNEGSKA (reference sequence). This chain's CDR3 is CSAGTTRLDFF. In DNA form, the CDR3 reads TGCAGTGCTGGAACAACCAGACTTGATTTCTTC.

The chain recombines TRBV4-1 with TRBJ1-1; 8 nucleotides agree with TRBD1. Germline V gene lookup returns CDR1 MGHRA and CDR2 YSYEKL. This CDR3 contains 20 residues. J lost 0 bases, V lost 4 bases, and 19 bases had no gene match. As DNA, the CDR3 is TGCGCCAGCAGCCCGGGACAGGCACCTCCAAGCATCCGCATGAACACTGAAGCTTTCTTT. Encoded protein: CASSPGQAPPSIRMNTEAFF.

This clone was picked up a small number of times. In DNA, the CDR3 is TGCGCCAGCAGCTTGTACCTGGGACTTAACGAGACAGATACGCAGTATTTT. It is translated as CASSLYLGLNETDTQYF. V and J are TRBV5-1 and TRBJ2-3; possibly TRBD2 for D (6 bases). V lost 1 base to trimming and J lost 3 bases, with 18 bases between them. CDR3 length: 17 residues. Per germline, CDR1 SGHRS and CDR2 YFSETQ.

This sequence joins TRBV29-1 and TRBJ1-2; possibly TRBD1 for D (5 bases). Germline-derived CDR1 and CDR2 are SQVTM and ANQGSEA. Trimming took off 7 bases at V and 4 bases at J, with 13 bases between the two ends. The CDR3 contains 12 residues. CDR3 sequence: CSAAGKPYGYTF. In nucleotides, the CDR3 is TGCAGCGCGGCAGGGAAGCCCTATGGCTACACCTTC.

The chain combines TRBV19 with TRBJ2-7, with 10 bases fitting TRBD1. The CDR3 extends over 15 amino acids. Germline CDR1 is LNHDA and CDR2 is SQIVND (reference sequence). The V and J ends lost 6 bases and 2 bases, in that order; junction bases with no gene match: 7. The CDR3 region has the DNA TGTGCCAGTAGCCTCCGGGACAGGGGAACCTACGAGCAGTACTTC. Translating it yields CASSLRDRGTYEQYF.

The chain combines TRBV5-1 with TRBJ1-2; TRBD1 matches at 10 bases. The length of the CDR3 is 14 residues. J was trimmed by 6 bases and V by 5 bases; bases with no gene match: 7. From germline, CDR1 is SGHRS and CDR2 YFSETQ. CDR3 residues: CASRTGGVTDGYTF. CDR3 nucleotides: TGCGCCAGCAGGACAGGGGGCGTGACGGATGGCTACACCTTC.

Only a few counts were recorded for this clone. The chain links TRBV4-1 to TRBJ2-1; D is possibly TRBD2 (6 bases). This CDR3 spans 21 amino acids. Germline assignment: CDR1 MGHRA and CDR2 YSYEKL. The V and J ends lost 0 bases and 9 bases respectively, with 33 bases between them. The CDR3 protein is CASSQEPRTALERLRGSEQFF. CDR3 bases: TGCGCCAGCAGCCAAGAGCCCAGGACTGCCCTTGAGCGTCTCCGGGGGAGTGAGCAGTTCTTC.

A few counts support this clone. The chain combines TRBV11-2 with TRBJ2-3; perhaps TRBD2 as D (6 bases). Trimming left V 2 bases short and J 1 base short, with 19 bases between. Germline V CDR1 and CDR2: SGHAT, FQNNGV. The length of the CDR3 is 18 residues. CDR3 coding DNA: TGTGCCAGCAGCTTATCGCTCCGGACTACCCGACGCACAGATACGCAGTATTTT. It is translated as CASSLSLRTTRRTDTQYF.

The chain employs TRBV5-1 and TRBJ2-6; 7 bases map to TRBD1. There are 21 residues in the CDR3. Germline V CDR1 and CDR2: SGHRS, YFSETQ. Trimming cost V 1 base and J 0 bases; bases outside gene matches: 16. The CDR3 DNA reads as TGCGCCAGCAGCTTGTGCGGCTTGGTGGGACAGAACCTCTCTGGGGCCAACGTCCTGACTTTC. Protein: CASSLCGLVGQNLSGANVLTF.

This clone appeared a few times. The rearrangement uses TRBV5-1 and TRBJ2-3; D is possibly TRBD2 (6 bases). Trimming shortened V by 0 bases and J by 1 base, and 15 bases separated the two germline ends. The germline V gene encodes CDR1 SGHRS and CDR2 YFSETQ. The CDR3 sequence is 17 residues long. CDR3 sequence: CASSLGHRDFRTDTQYF. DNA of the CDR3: TGCGCCAGCAGCTTGGGTCACCGGGACTTTCGCACAGATACGCAGTATTTT.

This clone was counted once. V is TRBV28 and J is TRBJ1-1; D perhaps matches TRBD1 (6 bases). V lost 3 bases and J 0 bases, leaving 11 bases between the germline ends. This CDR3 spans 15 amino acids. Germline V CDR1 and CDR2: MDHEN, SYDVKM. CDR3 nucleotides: TGTGCCAGCAGTTTCCCGGGACACTTGAACACTGAAGCTTTCTTT. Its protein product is CASSFPGHLNTEAFF.

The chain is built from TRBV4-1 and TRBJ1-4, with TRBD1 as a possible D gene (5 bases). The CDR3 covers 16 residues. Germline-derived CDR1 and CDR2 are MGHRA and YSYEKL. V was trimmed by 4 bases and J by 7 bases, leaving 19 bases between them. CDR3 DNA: TGCGCCAGCAGCCTAATCGGACCGCCGGGGGGTGAAAAACTGTTTTTT. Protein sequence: CASSLIGPPGGEKLFF.

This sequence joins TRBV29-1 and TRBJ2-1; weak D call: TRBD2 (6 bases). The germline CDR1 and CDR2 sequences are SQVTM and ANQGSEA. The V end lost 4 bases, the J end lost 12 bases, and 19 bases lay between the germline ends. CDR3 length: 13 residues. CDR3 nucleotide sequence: TGCAGCGTTGGAGCGTCTAGCGCGTGGGGGCAGTTCTTC. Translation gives CSVGASSAWGQFF.

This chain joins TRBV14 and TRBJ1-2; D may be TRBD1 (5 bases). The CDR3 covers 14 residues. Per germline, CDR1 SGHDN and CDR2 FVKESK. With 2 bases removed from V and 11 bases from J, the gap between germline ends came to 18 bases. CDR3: CASSQRIQAPIYTF. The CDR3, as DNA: TGTGCCAGCAGCCAACGGATACAGGCTCCTATTTACACCTTC.

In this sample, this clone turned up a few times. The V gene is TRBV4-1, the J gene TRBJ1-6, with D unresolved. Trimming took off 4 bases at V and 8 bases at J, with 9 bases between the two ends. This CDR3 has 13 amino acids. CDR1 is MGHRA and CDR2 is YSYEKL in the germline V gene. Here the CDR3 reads CASSLDGDSPLHF. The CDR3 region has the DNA TGCGCCAGCAGCCTAGACGGAGATTCACCCCTCCACTTT.

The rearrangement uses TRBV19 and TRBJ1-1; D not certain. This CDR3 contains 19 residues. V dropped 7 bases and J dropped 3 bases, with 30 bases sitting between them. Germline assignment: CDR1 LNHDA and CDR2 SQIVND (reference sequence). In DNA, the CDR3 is TGTGCCAGTAAGAGGCACTCATATAGGACTCCGATGGAAGACACTGAAGCTTTCTTT. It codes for CASKRHSYRTPMEDTEAFF.

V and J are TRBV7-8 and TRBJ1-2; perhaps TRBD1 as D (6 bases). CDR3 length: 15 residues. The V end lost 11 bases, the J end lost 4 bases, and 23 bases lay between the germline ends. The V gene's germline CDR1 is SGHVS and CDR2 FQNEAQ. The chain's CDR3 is CAAGAGIPNLYGYTF. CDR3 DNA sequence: TGTGCCGCGGGGGCAGGGATCCCGAACCTCTATGGCTACACCTTC.